This T cell receptor beta chain emerged from a study of post-analysis software for immune sequencing data. On the study more broadly: Relapsing-remitting, secondary progressive and progressive-relapsing forms made up the multiple sclerosis disease courses.

Unique molecular identifiers were carried by the TCR beta cDNA libraries. Each CDR3 protein is one row after TCRdb ran MiXCR on the PCR reads. The sample holds 450,000 to 650,000 distinct CDR3 sequences, around 47% seen once. The CDR3 runs 17 residues. Germline CDR1 is MNHNY and CDR2 is SVGAGI (reference sequence). Study observations and caveats: A few TRBV segments occurring more often in patients than controls included TRBV5-6, TRBV5-1 and TRBV20-1. Samples prepared in the same batch strongly co-clustered by F measure. Controls showed significantly higher normalized Chao1 diversity than did multiple sclerosis patients.

Turning to this clonotype: Its antigen is unidentified.

The sequence was collected from a girl aged 10 to 17 with multiple sclerosis. The chain has TRBV6-6 and TRBJ2-5; 14 bases map to TRBD2. The assigned J gene may be wrong: the sequence end matches TRBJ2-7 better. Material: blood. The CDR3 DNA reads TGTGCCAGCAGTTCAGGTCCGGGACTAGCGGGAGACCACGAGCAGTACTTC. Its protein is CASSSGPGLAGDHEQYF.